Each of the 9 T cell receptor beta chains below was sequenced from the same sample in a study of blood T cell repertoires in COVID-19. The data were produced by immunoSEQ multiplex PCR, yet TCRdb's version contains in-frame clones alone and is incomplete. The table has about 200,000 clones, about 85% seen once; the top ten hold about 0.91%. Sequencing used peripheral blood. Receptors originate from a man aged 60 to 75 with COVID-19, enrolled during active disease.

Only a few counts were recorded for this clone. The rearrangement joins TRBV27 to TRBJ1-4, with D perhaps TRBD1 (5 bases). Germline-derived CDR1 and CDR2 are MNHEY and SMNVEV (reference sequence). V lost 0 bases and J lost 10, with 12 bases in between. This CDR3 region has 14 residues. The CDR3 DNA follows: TGTGCCAGCAGTTTATCAGGGTTTAGGGGAAAACTGTTTTTT. Residues: CASSLSGFRGKLFF. Variable domain in full (rest from reference TRBV27 and TRBJ1-4): EAQVTQNPRYLITVTGKKLTVTCSQNMNHEYMSWYRQDPGLGLRQIYYSMNVEVTDKGDVPEGYKVSRKEKRNFPLILESPSPNQTSLYFCASSLSGFRGKLFFGSGTQLSVL.

The V gene is TRBV5-1, the J gene TRBJ1-5, with 11 bases lining up with TRBD1. The CDR3 consists of 15 residues. The junction had 6 bases not matched to a gene; V was cut back by 4 bases and J by 6 bases. Germline V CDR1 and CDR2: SGHRS, YFSETQ. CDR3: CASSPGQGAIQPQHF. DNA of the CDR3: TGCGCCAGCAGCCCCGGACAGGGGGCCATTCAGCCCCAGCATTTT. The full variable domain, in which reference TRBV5-1 and TRBJ1-5 provide the parts outside the CDR3, is KAGVTQTPRYLIKTRGQQVTLSCSPISGHRSVSWYQQTPGQGLQFLFEYFSETQRNKGNFPGRFSGRQFSNSRSEMNVSTLELGDSALYLCASSPGQGAIQPQHFGDGTRLSIL.

The J gene is TRBJ1-4, the V gene TRBV29-1; the D is unclear. Between the trimmed V and J ends, which lost 3 bases and 5 bases, there was a span of 4 bases. The CDR3 covers 11 residues. Germline CDR1 reads SQVTM; CDR2 reads ANQGSEA. The CDR3 region is CSVDRNEKLFF. In nucleotides, the CDR3 is TGCAGCGTTGACAGGAATGAAAAACTGTTTTTT.

This chain joins TRBV30 and TRBJ2-2, with D possibly being TRBD2 (5 bases). V gave up 3 bases and J gave up 0 bases, with 8 bases separating them. The CDR3 is made up of 14 amino acids. Looked up from germline, CDR1 is GTSNPN and CDR2 is SVGIG (reference sequence). Here the CDR3 reads CAWSRGPNTGELFF. In DNA form, the CDR3 reads TGTGCCTGGAGCCGAGGGCCGAACACCGGGGAGCTGTTTTTT.

This clone has only one observation. This rearrangement joins TRBV4-2 to TRBJ2-1; 11 nucleotides agree with TRBD2. The junction had 2 bases not matched to a gene; V was cut back by 1 base and J by 12 bases. The CDR3 is 13 residues long. CDR1 is LGHNA, CDR2 YNFKEQ, per germline. CDR3 sequence (DNA): TGTGCCAGCAGCCAAGCCCTAGCGGGAGGGCAGTTCTTC. The encoded protein is CASSQALAGGQFF.

The chain recombines TRBV5-1 with TRBJ1-1, with 7 nucleotides matching TRBD1. The trim removed 4 bases at V and 11 bases at J, leaving 8 bases unmatched. The germline gives CDR1 SGHRS, CDR2 YFSETQ. The CDR3 is 12 amino acids. The DNA of the CDR3 is TGCGCCAGCAGCCTTGACAGGGACGGTGCTTTCTTT. Translating gives CASSLDRDGAFF.

This chain connects TRBV5-4 to TRBJ1-2; the D is unclear. The V end lost 3 bases, the J end lost 5 bases, and 8 bases lay between the germline ends. Germline assignment: CDR1 SGHNT and CDR2 YYREEE (reference sequence). The CDR3 extends over 12 amino acids. The CDR3 region has the DNA TGTGCCAGCAGCTCCGTTTATTATGGCTACACCTTC. This encodes CASSSVYYGYTF.

The chain couples TRBV28 to TRBJ1-5; 7 bases fit TRBD1. This CDR3 has 15 amino acids. Germline values: CDR1 MDHEN, CDR2 SYDVKM. The ends lost 5 bases at V and 10 bases at J; junction bases unmatched: 14. The CDR3 coding sequence is TGTGCCAGCAGTCCAGAAGACAGGGTTCATGGTCCCCAGCATTTT. The encoded protein is CASSPEDRVHGPQHF.

This sequence joins TRBV5-4 and TRBJ1-1; a weak D match, TRBD1 (6 bases). CDR1 and CDR2 from the germline V gene are SGHNT and YYREEE (reference sequence). Trimming stripped 4 bases from V and 10 bases from J, with 23 bases between. CDR3 length: 15 amino acids. CDR3 DNA sequence: TGTGCCAGCAGCCTGGGGGCGGACAGTCTAAGAAGAGCTTTCTTT. Translation gives CASSLGADSLRRAFF.